This TCR beta chain was sequenced in a study of beta chain features in type 1 diabetes. Study-wide findings and caveats: Significant though moderate, a shortening of TCRB CDR3s appeared in all four CD4+ subsets of Type 1 diabetes patients. The naive, central memory and Treg TCRB repertoires looked more alike in patients than they did in healthy donors.

On this clone itself: What it recognizes is unknown. The sample holds other DNA sequences that translate to the same CDR3.

V lost 1 base, J lost 0 bases, and 8 bases lay in between. This CDR3 spans 15 amino acids. Germline CDR1 is SGDLS and CDR2 is YYNGEE. Sort purity for all populations was recorded as exceeding 98%. Every bit of the isolated RNA underwent reverse transcription, so sequencing read expressed TCRB transcripts. Measured with immunoSEQ multiplex PCR; TCRdb has only the in-frame clones, and not every one. This table has about 410,000 clones, roughly 14% appearing once. Sequencing was done on a sample of naive CD4+ T cells from blood. This sequence was found in a young man in good health. V and J are TRBV9 and TRBJ2-1, with D unresolved. As DNA, the CDR3 is TGTGCCAGCAGCGTATTAAGCAGCTCCTACAATGAGCAGTTCTTC. Translation gives CASSVLSSSYNEQFF.